This T cell receptor beta chain was observed in a study of beta chain features in type 1 diabetes. Study-wide results and limits: The study found moderately but significantly shorter TCRB CDR3s in all four CD4+ subsets of Type 1 diabetes patients. There was no resolution here of whether HLA type influences TCRB rearrangement. Patients showed naive, central memory and Treg TCRB repertoires that appeared more similar than those of healthy donors.

Germline-derived CDR1 and CDR2 are GTSNPN and SVGIG (reference sequence). CDR3 length: 14 residues. Trimming removed 4 bases from V and 6 bases from J; junction bases left unmatched: 8. Expressed TCRB transcripts were sequenced, since all the RNA that had been isolated was reverse transcribed. Only in-frame clones appear in the TCRdb table, and some are missing; sequencing was by immunoSEQ multiplex PCR. The table lists about 700,000 clones, around an eighth of them singletons. This clone was found a few times. Its antigen is still unknown. The sequenced sample consisted of naive CD4+ T cells from blood. This TCR came from a man younger than 35 with type 1 diabetes. This chain joins TRBV30 and TRBJ1-5, with 8 bases lining up with TRBD1. The CDR3 protein is CAWTAGQGSQPQHF. CDR3 bases: TGTGCCTGGACCGCCGGACAGGGAAGTCAGCCCCAGCATTTT.